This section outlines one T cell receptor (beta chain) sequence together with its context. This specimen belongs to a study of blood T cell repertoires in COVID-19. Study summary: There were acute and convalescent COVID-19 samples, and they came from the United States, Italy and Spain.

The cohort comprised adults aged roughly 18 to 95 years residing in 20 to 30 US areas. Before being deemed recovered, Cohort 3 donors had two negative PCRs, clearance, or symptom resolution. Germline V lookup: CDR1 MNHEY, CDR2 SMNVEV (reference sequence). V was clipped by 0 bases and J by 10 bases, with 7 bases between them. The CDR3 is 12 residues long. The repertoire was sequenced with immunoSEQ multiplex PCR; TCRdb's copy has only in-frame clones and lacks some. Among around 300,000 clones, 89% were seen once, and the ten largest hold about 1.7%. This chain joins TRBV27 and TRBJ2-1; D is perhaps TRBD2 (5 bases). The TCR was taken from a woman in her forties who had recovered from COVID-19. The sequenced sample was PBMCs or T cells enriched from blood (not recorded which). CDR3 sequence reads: CASSLSREEQFF. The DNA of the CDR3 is TGTGCCAGCAGTTTATCGAGGGAGGAGCAGTTCTTC.